The present entry profiles one TCR beta chain with its context. At one of its ends the junction is not consistent with the germline gene, which may arise from a read error. Reverse transcription of about 0.5 ug total RNA with a constant-region primer produced TCR beta cDNA. Investigators got TCR beta libraries out of three nested multiplex PCR rounds, done with slightly modified ARM-PCR. Rounds one and two of PCR, each of roughly 10 cycles, were primed with TRBV1-TRBV30 forward primers and a C-beta reverse primer. One entry per CDR3 protein results from TCRdb running MiXCR on the multiplex PCR reads. The sample includes 100,000 to 120,000 distinct CDR3 sequences, approximately 82% seen only once; the top ten take approximately 20%. These data belong to a study of tumor-infiltrating lymphocytes in primary liver carcinoma. About the study: Each of the samples returned roughly 3.65 to 7.5 million productive TCRbeta reads (a yield similar across tissue types).

Total RNA and DNA came together from around 20-30 mg of bulk tissue without cell sorting. The CDR3 covers 15 residues. Germline CDR1 MNHNS, CDR2 SASEGT. The specimen was liver tumor tissue from sampling region 3. Subset of the sample: tumor region T3, left-lateral pole. The chain uses TRBV6-1 and TRBJ2-5, with a weak D call TRBD2 (7 bases). This clonotype was obtained from a man aged 35-49 years with primary liver carcinoma and hepatitis B virus infection. The CDR3 nucleotides are TGTGCCAGGATCCGAGGGGGGGCTCTCGCGGAGACTCAGTACTTC. Its protein is CARIRGGALAETQYF.